This entry lists 13 T cell receptor beta chains sequenced from one sample in a study of PD-L1 blockade in urothelial cancer. Assay used: immunoSEQ multiplex PCR; TCRdb lists only in-frame clones, some missing. The sample carries tens of thousands of clones, around 84% recorded once. Specimen: PBMCs, collected around atezolizumab (anti-PD-L1) treatment. These receptors were collected from a man aged 50 to 60 with urothelial cancer.

This chain connects TRBV6-1 to TRBJ2-7, with a tentative D call TRBD1 (6 bases). The CDR3 runs 14 residues. The V gene lost 6 bases and the J gene lost 3 bases, with 15 bases spanning the gap. The germline V gene encodes CDR1 MNHNS and CDR2 SASEGT. CDR3 in amino acids: CASRDPGHLYEQYF. For the CDR3, the DNA is TGTGCCAGCAGAGACCCGGGACATCTCTACGAGCAGTACTTC.

V is TRBV28 and J is TRBJ2-1; 7 bases fit TRBD1. Germline trimming cut 6 bases from V and 0 bases from J; bases unmatched to any gene: 8. The length of the CDR3 is 16 residues. Germline values: CDR1 MDHEN, CDR2 SYDVKM. The CDR3 here is CASRPHRGTSYNEQFF. DNA for the CDR3: TGTGCCAGCAGACCCCACAGGGGCACCTCCTACAATGAGCAGTTCTTC. The full variable domain, its missing parts supplied by reference TRBV28 and TRBJ2-1, is DVKVTQSSRYLVKRTGEKVFLECVQDMDHENMFWYRQDPGLGLRLIYFSYDVKMKEKGDIPEGYSVSREKKERFSLILESASTNQTSMYLCASRPHRGTSYNEQFFGPGTRLTVL.

The chain links TRBV6-5 to TRBJ1-1; D not resolved. Germline assignment: CDR1 MNHEY and CDR2 SVGAGI. The CDR3 consists of 14 residues. V was clipped by 5 bases and J by 2 bases, with 12 bases between them. CDR3 sequence: CASSPGLYNTEAFF. CDR3 bases: TGTGCCAGCAGTCCAGGCCTTTACAACACTGAAGCTTTCTTT.

The chain couples TRBV28 to TRBJ1-5; 9 bases are a match to TRBD1. V lost 8 bases to trimming and J lost 10 bases; unmatched junction nucleotides: 12. CDR1 and CDR2 from the germline V gene are MDHEN and SYDVKM. This CDR3 region has 14 residues. CDR3 amino acids: CASFEGTGSRPQHF. CDR3 coding DNA: TGTGCCAGCTTTGAGGGGACAGGGAGTAGACCCCAGCATTTT.

This clone has a handful of counts. V gene TRBV28 combines with J gene TRBJ1-2, with TRBD1 as a possible D gene (6 bases). V lost 9 bases to trimming and J lost 2 bases, with 16 bases between them. CDR1 MDHEN and CDR2 SYDVKM come from the germline V gene. CDR3 length: 14 residues. CDR3 nucleotides: TGTGCCAGTAGATTGGGGGCCCTGAACTATGGCTACACCTTC. This gives the protein CASRLGALNYGYTF.

This clone was detected once. The rearrangement joins TRBV7-8 to TRBJ2-1, with 8 nucleotides matching TRBD2. Germline trimming cut 7 bases from V and 8 bases from J; bases unmatched to any gene: 13. CDR1 is SGHVS and CDR2 is FQNEAQ in the germline V gene. CDR3 length: 15 amino acids. The CDR3 is CASILTGTRVYEQFF. The CDR3 DNA follows: TGTGCCAGCATTCTCACCGGGACTAGGGTCTATGAGCAGTTCTTC.

This rearrangement joins TRBV5-4 to TRBJ2-1; 7 bases align to TRBD2. Germline V CDR1 and CDR2: SGHNT, YYREEE (reference sequence). The CDR3 covers 17 residues. V shed 1 base and J 3 bases; nucleotides not matched to a gene: 10. This CDR3 is CASSLTTLAFVYNEQFF. In DNA, the CDR3 is TGTGCCAGCAGCTTGACCACACTAGCGTTCGTCTACAATGAGCAGTTCTTC.

V usage is TRBV9 and J usage is TRBJ2-4, with TRBD1 as a possible D gene (5 bases). The germline V gene has CDR1 SGDLS and CDR2 YYNGEE. The CDR3 runs to 14 residues. The V end lost 4 bases, the J end lost 8 bases, and 16 bases lay between the germline ends. The CDR3 protein is CASSSRTSRDIQYF. The CDR3 nucleotides are TGTGCCAGCAGCTCCCGGACCTCCAGGGACATTCAGTACTTC.

The V gene is TRBV5-1, the J gene TRBJ2-6; 7 positions agree with TRBD1. The germline CDR1 and CDR2 sequences are SGHRS and YFSETQ. The CDR3 covers 19 residues. The J segment lost 0 bases and the V segment lost 0 bases, leaving 9 bases of the junction unmatched. Written as DNA, the CDR3 is TGCGCCAGCAGCTTGGTTCCGACAGGGTCTAGCTCTGGGGCCAACGTCCTGACTTTC. It codes for CASSLVPTGSSSGANVLTF.

The genes are TRBV19 and TRBJ2-3, with D perhaps TRBD2 (7 bases). CDR3 length: 16 residues. CDR1 is LNHDA and CDR2 is SQIVND in the germline V gene (reference sequence). V was clipped by 4 bases and J by 5 bases, with 19 bases between them. The CDR3 region is CASSRVTGSGGDTQYF. The CDR3 region has the DNA TGTGCCAGTAGTAGGGTGACAGGTTCGGGAGGAGATACGCAGTATTTT.

The rearrangement uses TRBV5-5 and TRBJ2-7; the D gene is possibly TRBD2 (6 bases). Germline CDR1 is SGHKS and CDR2 is YYEKEE (reference sequence). The CDR3 totals 15 residues. V gave up 3 bases and J gave up 3 bases, with 16 bases separating them. The CDR3, as DNA: TGTGCCAGCAGCTCGGCCTTTGGGAGGCACTACGAGCAGTACTTC. It translates to CASSSAFGRHYEQYF.

The V gene is TRBV5-1, the J gene TRBJ1-1, with 9 bases aligning to TRBD1. After removal of 4 bases from V and 1 base from J, the junction contained 14 bases not matched to a gene. Germline CDR1 SGHRS, CDR2 YFSETQ. CDR3 size: 18 residues. The CDR3 sequence is CASSPWTGARRGNTEAFF. CDR3 bases: TGCGCCAGCAGCCCATGGACAGGGGCTCGACGTGGGAACACTGAAGCTTTCTTT.

The gene calls are TRBV5-4 and TRBJ2-1; D might be TRBD2 (5 bases). Germline V gene sequence: CDR1 SGHNT, CDR2 YYREEE (reference sequence). V was clipped by 0 bases and J by 9 bases, with 16 bases between them. This CDR3 contains 15 residues. In nucleotides, the CDR3 is TGTGCCAGCAGCTTGGGTGGGAGTTCTTTTGCTGAGCAGTTCTTC. Translated, it gives CASSLGGSSFAEQFF.